The source of this TCR beta chain is a study of blood T cells in healthy people across ages. The CDR3 contains 16 residues. V was trimmed by 5 bases and J by 0 bases, leaving 16 bases between them. The germline CDR1 and CDR2 sequences are SGHTA and FQGNSA. Using a J-beta primer mix together with a sample-barcoded 5' primer, a second PCR was run for about 7 to 12 cycles. TCRdb recomputed calls from the 5' RACE reads with MiXCR, one row per CDR3 protein. The table lists about a million distinct CDR3 sequences, roughly two fifths of them singletons. The gene calls are TRBV7-2 and TRBJ1-1; D unresolved. Sequencing input: blood. The receptor was derived from a man aged 18 to 29 in good health. CDR3 nucleotide sequence: TGTGCCAGCAGCCCCGAGGACGTCATTATGAACACTGAAGCTTTCTTT. Its protein product is CASSPEDVIMNTEAFF.